A single sample gave rise to the 3 T cell receptor beta chains below, sequenced in a study of blood T cell repertoires in COVID-19. This table comes from immunoSEQ multiplex PCR, and its TCRdb copy is limited to in-frame clones, with some not included. The sample shows about 280,000 clones, about 90% of them seen only once. The source material was PBMCs or T cells enriched from blood (not recorded which). The receptors stem from a woman aged 18-29 years with acute COVID-19.

The V and J genes are TRBV6-5 and TRBJ1-1; 8 bases align to TRBD1. The V gene end was trimmed by 2 bases and the J gene end by 1 base; junction bases not matched to a gene: 3. CDR3 length: 15 amino acids. Germline V CDR1 and CDR2: MNHEY, SVGAGI. The CDR3 coding sequence is TGTGCCAGCAGTTACACGACAGGGGCGAACACTGAAGCTTTCTTT. It is translated as CASSYTTGANTEAFF.

The V and J genes are TRBV13 and TRBJ2-3, with D possibly TRBD1 on 5 matching bases. Trimming cost V 5 bases and J 2 bases, with 23 bases left between them. CDR1 PRHDT and CDR2 FYEKMQ come from the germline V gene (reference sequence). The CDR3 is 18 amino acids. The chain's CDR3 is CASSPIGQGQGITDTQYF. In DNA, the CDR3 is TGTGCCAGCAGCCCAATAGGGCAGGGCCAAGGGATCACAGATACGCAGTATTTT.

This chain uses TRBV7-9 with TRBJ2-5; 7 nucleotides match TRBD1. Germline V gives CDR1 SEHNR, CDR2 FQNEAQ (reference sequence). The CDR3 is 14 residues long. V shed 5 bases, J shed 4 bases, and the junction held 7 bases outside the gene matches. The CDR3 coding sequence is TGTGCCAGCAGCCAAACAGGGGCCGGAGAGACCCAGTACTTC. It translates to CASSQTGAGETQYF. The variable domain in full, completed from reference TRBV7-9 and TRBJ2-5, reads DTGVSQNPRHKITKRGQNVTFRCDPISEHNRLYWYRQTLGQGPEFLTYFQNEAQLEKSRLLSDRFSAERPKGSFSTLEIQRTEQGDSAMYLCASSQTGAGETQYFGPGTRLLVL.